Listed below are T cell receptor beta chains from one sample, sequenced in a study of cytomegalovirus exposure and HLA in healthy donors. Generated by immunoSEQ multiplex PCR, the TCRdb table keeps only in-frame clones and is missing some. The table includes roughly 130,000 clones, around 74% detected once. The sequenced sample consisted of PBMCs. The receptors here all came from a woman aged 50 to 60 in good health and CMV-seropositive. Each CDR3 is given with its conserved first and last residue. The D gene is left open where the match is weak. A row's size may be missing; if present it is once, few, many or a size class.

CDR3: CASSSASSYNSPLHF
DNA: TGCGCCAGCAGCTCCGCCAGCTCCTATAATTCACCCCTCCACTTT
V: TRBV5-1
J: TRBJ1-6
D: .
size: .

CDR3: CASSLGGAGQETQYF
DNA: TGTGCCAGCAGTTTGGGGGGGGCGGGCCAAGAGACCCAGTACTTC
V: TRBV6-6
J: TRBJ2-5
D: .
size: once

CDR3: CASSLARSGGSDTQYF
DNA: TGCGCCAGCAGCTTGGCCCGGAGCGGGGGGTCAGATACGCAGTATTTT
V: TRBV5-1
J: TRBJ2-3
D: TRBD2
size: .

CDR3: CASSYSTSGVGEQFF
DNA: TGTGCCAGCAGTTACTCGACTAGCGGGGTGGGTGAGCAGTTCTTC
V: TRBV6-5
J: TRBJ2-1
D: TRBD2
size: .

CDR3: CANQGGANTEAFF
DNA: TGTGCTAACCAAGGGGGCGCGAACACTGAAGCTTTCTTT
V: TRBV12-5
J: TRBJ1-1
D: TRBD1
size: .

CDR3: CASSPTGISNQPQHF
DNA: TGTGCCAGCAGTCCTACAGGGATTAGCAATCAGCCCCAGCATTTT
V: TRBV6-5
J: TRBJ1-5
D: .
size: .

CDR3: CATNSGGTSSYEQYF
DNA: TGTGCCACCAATAGCGGGGGGACCAGCTCCTACGAGCAGTACTTC
V: TRBV2
J: TRBJ2-7
D: TRBD2
size: .

CDR3: CASRGRTGGHSPLHF
DNA: TGTGCCAGCAGGGGACGGACAGGGGGACACTCACCCCTCCACTTT
V: TRBV7-2
J: TRBJ1-6
D: TRBD1
size: .

CDR3: CASSSPGSGANVLTF
DNA: TGTGCCAGCAGCTCCCCAGGGTCTGGGGCCAACGTCCTGACTTTC
V: TRBV7-8
J: TRBJ2-6
D: .
size: few

CDR3: CASSSQGLKGYNEQFF
DNA: TGTGCCAGCAGCTCGCAGGGGCTCAAGGGGTACAATGAGCAGTTCTTC
V: TRBV7-9
J: TRBJ2-1
D: .
size: few

CDR3: CASSEREGTEAFF
DNA: TGTGCCAGCAGTGAACGGGAGGGGACTGAAGCTTTCTTT
V: TRBV2
J: TRBJ1-1
D: .
size: once

CDR3: CASSDWGVAKNIQYF
DNA: TGTGCCAGCAGTGATTGGGGGGTGGCCAAAAACATTCAGTACTTC
V: TRBV2
J: TRBJ2-4
D: .
size: few

CDR3: CASSHPGGGLGDEQFF
DNA: TGTGCCAGCAGCCATCCGGGTGGGGGGTTGGGGGATGAGCAGTTCTTC
V: TRBV4-2
J: TRBJ2-1
D: .
size: .

CDR3: CAISESGGEQYF
DNA: TGTGCCATCAGTGAGTCCGGGGGCGAGCAGTACTTC
V: TRBV10-3
J: TRBJ2-7
D: .
size: .

CDR3: CASSQTSSRAQETQYF
DNA: TGTGCCAGCAGCCAGACTAGCTCCAGGGCCCAAGAGACCCAGTACTTC
V: TRBV5-6
J: TRBJ2-5
D: TRBD2
size: .

CDR3: CASSYGGEGTDTQYF
DNA: TGTGCCAGTAGTTATGGGGGGGAAGGCACAGATACGCAGTATTTT
V: TRBV19
J: TRBJ2-3
D: TRBD2
size: .

CDR3: CASSRAGAGSSYNEQFF
DNA: TGTGCCAGCAGCCGGGCAGGGGCAGGCAGCTCCTACAATGAGCAGTTCTTC
V: TRBV11-3
J: TRBJ2-1
D: .
size: .

CDR3: CASSLWAGTGAYEQYF
DNA: TGTGCCAGCAGCTTATGGGCCGGGACAGGGGCCTACGAGCAGTACTTC
V: TRBV7-8
J: TRBJ2-7
D: TRBD1
size: few

CDR3: CASSLALGDRSYEQYF
DNA: TGTGCCAGCAGCTTAGCATTAGGGGATCGCTCCTACGAGCAGTACTTC
V: TRBV7-2
J: TRBJ2-7
D: .
size: .

CDR3: CASRTTGSGNTIYF
DNA: TGTGCCAGCAGGACAACAGGGTCTGGAAACACCATATATTTT
V: TRBV6-5
J: TRBJ1-3
D: .
size: .

CDR3: CASSAGGGSNQPQHF
DNA: TGTGCCAGCAGCGCGGGAGGGGGTTCCAATCAGCCCCAGCATTTT
V: TRBV5-6
J: TRBJ1-5
D: .
size: few

CDR3: CASSPMLAGVINEQFF
DNA: TGTGCCAGCAGTCCCATGCTAGCGGGGGTCATCAATGAGCAGTTCTTC
V: TRBV6-6
J: TRBJ2-1
D: TRBD2
size: .